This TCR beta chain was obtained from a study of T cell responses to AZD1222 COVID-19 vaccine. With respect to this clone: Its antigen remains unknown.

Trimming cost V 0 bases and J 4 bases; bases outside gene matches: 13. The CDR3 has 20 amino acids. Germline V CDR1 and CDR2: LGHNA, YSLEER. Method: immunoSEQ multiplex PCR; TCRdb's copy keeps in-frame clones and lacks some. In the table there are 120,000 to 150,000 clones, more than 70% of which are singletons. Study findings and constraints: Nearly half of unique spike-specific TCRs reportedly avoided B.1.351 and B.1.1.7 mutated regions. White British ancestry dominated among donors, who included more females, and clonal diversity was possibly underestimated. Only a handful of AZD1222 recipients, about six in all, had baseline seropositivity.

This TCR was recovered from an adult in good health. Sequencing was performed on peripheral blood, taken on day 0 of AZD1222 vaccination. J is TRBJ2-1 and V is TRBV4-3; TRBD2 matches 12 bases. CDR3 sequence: CASSQESLAGGPSFYNEQFF. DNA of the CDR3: TGCGCCAGCAGCCAAGAATCTCTAGCGGGAGGGCCCTCCTTTTACAATGAGCAGTTCTTC.